This T cell receptor beta chain was obtained from a study of blood T cell repertoires in COVID-19. Study-level background: The United States, Italy and Spain supplied acute and convalescent COVID-19 samples. PBMCs, B-cell-depleted T cells, or T cells were the source of the cDNA or gDNA that made up the material.

In the original analysis: Reference gene primer amplification gave estimated nucleated cell counts. Generated by immunoSEQ multiplex PCR, the TCRdb table keeps only in-frame clones and is missing some. V and J calls and clone size are as listed in that table; D and trimming were resolved from the DNA. The data show just under 65,000 clones, approximately 86% seen once. Trimming removed 4 bases at V and 8 bases at J, with 15 bases between. CDR3 size: 13 residues. Looked up from germline, CDR1 is SGHTS and CDR2 is YDEGEE. Sequenced sample: peripheral blood. The receptor was isolated from a man between 40 and 49 years old with acute or convalescent COVID-19. The chain is built from TRBV5-8 and TRBJ1-2, with D possibly being TRBD1 (5 bases). CDR3 sequence (DNA): TGTGCCAGCAGCGCTCAGGGTGGGAAGGGCTACACCTTC. Translation gives CASSAQGGKGYTF.